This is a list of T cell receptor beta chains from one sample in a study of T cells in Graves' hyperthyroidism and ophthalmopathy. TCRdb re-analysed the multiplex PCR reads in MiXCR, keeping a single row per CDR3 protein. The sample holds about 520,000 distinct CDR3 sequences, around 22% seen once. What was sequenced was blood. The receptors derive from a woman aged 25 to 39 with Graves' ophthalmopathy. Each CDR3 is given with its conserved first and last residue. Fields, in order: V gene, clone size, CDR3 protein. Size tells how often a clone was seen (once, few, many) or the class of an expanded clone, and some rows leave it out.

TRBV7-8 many CASSLVFGRVNTEAFF
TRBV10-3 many CAIKSYRSYEQYF
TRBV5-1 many CASSLGYSGANVLTF
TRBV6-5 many CASRRGAGDYGYTF
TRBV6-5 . CASSFDPYPAFF
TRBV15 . CATSFSTGRLQETQYF
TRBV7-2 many CASSGPGLAGPGELFF
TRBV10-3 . CAISDASGGNIQYF
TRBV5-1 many CASSLVAGSDTGELFF
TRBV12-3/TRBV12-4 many CASSLDWRGQGNQPQHF
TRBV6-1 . CASRMGQGAGELFF
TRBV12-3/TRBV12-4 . CASSLALSSGNTIYF
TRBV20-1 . CSAIWGMNTEAFF
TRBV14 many CASSQDRAYGYTF
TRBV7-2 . CASTPPGQGWYEQYF
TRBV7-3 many CASSLTRVSSVKNIQYF
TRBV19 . CASNPRNQPQHF
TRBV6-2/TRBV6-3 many CASSPRRRYMNTEAFF
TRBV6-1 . CASTTGFTAPKNIQYF
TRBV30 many CAWIEFDNYGYTF
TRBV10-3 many CAISESRVIKMNTEAFF
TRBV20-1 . CSAPDGVNTEAFF
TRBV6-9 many CASSYSWGSSYEQYF
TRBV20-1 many CSARGSGRLNYGYTF
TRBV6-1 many CASRKKGVYSNQPQHF
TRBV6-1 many CASRSTGVGYTF
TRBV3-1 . CAIAGGSQETQYF
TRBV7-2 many CASRTSGFGGETQYF
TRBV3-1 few CASSHNTGTGDTEAFF
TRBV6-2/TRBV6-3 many CASSYARTEHYEQYF
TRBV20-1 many CSADGAGEETQYF
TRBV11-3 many CASSLVDRANQPQHF
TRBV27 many CASSREGYGYTF
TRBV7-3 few CASSLTGSSEAFF
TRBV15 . CATSGTATNQPQHF
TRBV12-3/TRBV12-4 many CASSPRDKNQPQHF
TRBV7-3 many CASSITGGETQYF
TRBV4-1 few CASSYEGTGENQPQHF
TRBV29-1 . CSVRNQGMEQYF
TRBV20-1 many CSARGYRDGYTF
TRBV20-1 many CSAREVSQVSYEQYF
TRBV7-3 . CASSQEWTALNSPLHF
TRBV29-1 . CSVESQGGWCEQYF
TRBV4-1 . CASSQDRQQETQYF